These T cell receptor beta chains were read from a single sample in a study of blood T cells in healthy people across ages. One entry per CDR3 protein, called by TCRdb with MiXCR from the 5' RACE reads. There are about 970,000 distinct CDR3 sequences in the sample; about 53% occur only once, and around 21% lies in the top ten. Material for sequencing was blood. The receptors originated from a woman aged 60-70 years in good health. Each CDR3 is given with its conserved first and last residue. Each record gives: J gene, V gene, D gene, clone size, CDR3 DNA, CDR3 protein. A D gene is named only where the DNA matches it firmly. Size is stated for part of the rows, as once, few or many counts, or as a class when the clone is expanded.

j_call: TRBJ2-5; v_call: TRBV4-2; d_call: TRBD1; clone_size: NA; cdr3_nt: TGTGCCAGCAGCCCAGGACAGGGAAGAGGTAAAGAGACCCAGTACTTC; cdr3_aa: CASSPGQGRGKETQYF
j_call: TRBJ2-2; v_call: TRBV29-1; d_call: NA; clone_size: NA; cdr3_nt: TGCAGCGTTGTCGGAGACCAGCCTTGGTCAGGGGAGCTGTTTTTT; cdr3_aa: CSVVGDQPWSGELFF
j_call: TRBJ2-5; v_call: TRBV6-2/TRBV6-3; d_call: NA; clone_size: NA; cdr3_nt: TGTGCCAGCAGAATACCAACCGGGACGCGACAAGAGACCCAGTACTTC; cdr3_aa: CASRIPTGTRQETQYF
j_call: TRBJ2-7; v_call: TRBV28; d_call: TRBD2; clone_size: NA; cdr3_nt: TGTGCCAGCATTTCTAGCGGGAGCGGGTACGAGCAGTACTTC; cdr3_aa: CASISSGSGYEQYF
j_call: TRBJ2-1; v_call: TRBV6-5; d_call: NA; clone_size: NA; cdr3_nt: TGTGCCAGCAGTTATCGGGGTTTCAATGAGCAGTTCTTC; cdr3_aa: CASSYRGFNEQFF
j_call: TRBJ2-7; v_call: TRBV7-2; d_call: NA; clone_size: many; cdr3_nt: TGTGCCAGCAGCTCCCGAGTGGGTGGTTCCTACGAGCAGTACTTC; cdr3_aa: CASSSRVGGSYEQYF
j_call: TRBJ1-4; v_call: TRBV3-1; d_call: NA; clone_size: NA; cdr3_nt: TGTGCCAGCAGCCAAGATAGTAGGGATGAAAAACTGTTTTTT; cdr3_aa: CASSQDSRDEKLFF
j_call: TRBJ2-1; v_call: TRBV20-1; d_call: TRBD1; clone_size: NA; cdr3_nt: TGCAGTGCTAGCGATTGGGACAGGGGATACAATGAGCAGTTCTTC; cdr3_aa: CSASDWDRGYNEQFF
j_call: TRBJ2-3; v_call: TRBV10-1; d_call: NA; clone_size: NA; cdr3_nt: TGCGCCAGCAGCCCGGTCGGAACACGCACAGATACGCAGTATTTT; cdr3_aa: CASSPVGTRTDTQYF
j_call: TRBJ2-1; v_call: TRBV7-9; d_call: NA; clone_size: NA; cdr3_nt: TGTGCCAGCAGCTTTTCAGACTACAATGAGCAGTTCTTC; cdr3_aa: CASSFSDYNEQFF
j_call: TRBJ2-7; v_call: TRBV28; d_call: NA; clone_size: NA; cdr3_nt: TGTGCCAGCAGTTTTGCAGGTCCCTCCTACGAGCAGTACTTC; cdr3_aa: CASSFAGPSYEQYF
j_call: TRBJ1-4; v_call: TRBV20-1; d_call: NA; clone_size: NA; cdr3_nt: TGCAGTGCGCCGTCCTCAGCAGGCGAAAAACTGTTTTTT; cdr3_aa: CSAPSSAGEKLFF
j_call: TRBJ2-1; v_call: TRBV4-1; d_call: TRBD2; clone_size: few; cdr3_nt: TGCGCCAGCAGCCTAGTCCTAGCGGCTAGAGATGAGCAGTTCTTC; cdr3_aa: CASSLVLAARDEQFF
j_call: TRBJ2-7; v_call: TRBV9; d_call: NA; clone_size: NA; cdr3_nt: TGTGCCAGCAGTGGAAGTTGGCCTCCCGAGCAGTACTTC; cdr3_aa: CASSGSWPPEQYF
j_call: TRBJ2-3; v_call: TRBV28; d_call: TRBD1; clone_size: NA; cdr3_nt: TGTGCCAGCAGCCCTGGGACAGGGTTGGCAGATACGCAGTATTTT; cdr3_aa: CASSPGTGLADTQYF
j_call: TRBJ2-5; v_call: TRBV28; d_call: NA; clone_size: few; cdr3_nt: TGTGCCAGCAGCTCCGACTTGGAGGGAGAGACCCAGTACTTC; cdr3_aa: CASSSDLEGETQYF
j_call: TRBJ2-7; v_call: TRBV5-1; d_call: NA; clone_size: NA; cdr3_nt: TGCGCCAGCAGCGGATGGACTACTAACGAGCAGTACTTC; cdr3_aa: CASSGWTTNEQYF
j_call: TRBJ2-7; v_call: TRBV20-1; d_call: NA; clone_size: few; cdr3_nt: TGCAGTGCTAGGAGTAGGGCAGGCTACGAGCAGTACTTC; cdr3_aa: CSARSRAGYEQYF
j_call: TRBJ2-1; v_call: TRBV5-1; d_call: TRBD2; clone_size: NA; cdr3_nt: TGCGCCAGCAGCTTGGTATTAGCGGGAGATATTGATGAGCAGTTCTTC; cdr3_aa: CASSLVLAGDIDEQFF
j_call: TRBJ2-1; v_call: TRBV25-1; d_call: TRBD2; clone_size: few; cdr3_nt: TGTGCCAGCAGTGCCATTTCACTAGCGGGAGTTGGCAATGAGCAGTTCTTC; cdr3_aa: CASSAISLAGVGNEQFF
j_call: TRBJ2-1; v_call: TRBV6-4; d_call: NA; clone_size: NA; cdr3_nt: TGTGCCAGCAGTGGACTAGGTATTGGCTCTGAGCAGTTCTTC; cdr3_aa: CASSGLGIGSEQFF
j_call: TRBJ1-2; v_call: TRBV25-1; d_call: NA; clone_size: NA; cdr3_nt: TGTGCCAGCAGTGAATGGGAGGGACACATCTATGGCTACACCTTC; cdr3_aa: CASSEWEGHIYGYTF
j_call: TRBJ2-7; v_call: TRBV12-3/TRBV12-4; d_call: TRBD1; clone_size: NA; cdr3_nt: TGTGCCAGCAGTTTCCGACAGGGCTTCTCCTACAATGAGCAGTACTTC; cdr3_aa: CASSFRQGFSYNEQYF
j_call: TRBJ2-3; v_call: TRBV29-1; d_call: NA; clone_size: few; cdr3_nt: TGCAGCGTTGAAGGTAACATGGTTGCAGATACGCAGTATTTT; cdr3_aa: CSVEGNMVADTQYF
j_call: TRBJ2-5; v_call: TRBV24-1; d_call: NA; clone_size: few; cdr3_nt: TGTGCCACCAGTGACATAGGGGGAGCGTGGGAGACCCAGTACTTC; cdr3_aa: CATSDIGGAWETQYF
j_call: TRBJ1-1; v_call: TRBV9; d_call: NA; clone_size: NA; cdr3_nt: TGTGCCAGCAGCGCCTCAACAGGGATGGTTGCTGAAGCTTTCTTT; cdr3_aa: CASSASTGMVAEAFF
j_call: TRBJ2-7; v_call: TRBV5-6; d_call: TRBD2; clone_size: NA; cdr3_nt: TGTGCCAGCAGCTTGAGGTCTAGCGGGAGTTATTACGAGCAGTACTTC; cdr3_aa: CASSLRSSGSYYEQYF
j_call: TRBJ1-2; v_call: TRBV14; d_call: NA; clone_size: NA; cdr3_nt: TGTGCCAGCAGCCAACTTACCGGGACGGACTATGGCTACACCTTC; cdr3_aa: CASSQLTGTDYGYTF
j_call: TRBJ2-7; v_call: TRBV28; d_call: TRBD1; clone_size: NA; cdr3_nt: TGTGCCAGCGCTACCGGGACAGGGTTTCTCGAGCAGTACTTC; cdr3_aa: CASATGTGFLEQYF
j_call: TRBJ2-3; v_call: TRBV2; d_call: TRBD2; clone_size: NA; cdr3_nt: TGTGCCAGAGAGATAGCGGGGTCTAGGACGCAGTATTTT; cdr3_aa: CAREIAGSRTQYF
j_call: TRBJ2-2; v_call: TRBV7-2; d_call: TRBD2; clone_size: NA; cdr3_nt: TGTGCCAGCAGCCTGAGCGGGGGGTACACCGGGGAGCTGTTTTTT; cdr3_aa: CASSLSGGYTGELFF
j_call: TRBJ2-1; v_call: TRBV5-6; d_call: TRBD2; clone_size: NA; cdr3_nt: TGTGCCAGCAGCTTTTCACGGACTAGCATATACAATGAGCAGTTCTTC; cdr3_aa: CASSFSRTSIYNEQFF
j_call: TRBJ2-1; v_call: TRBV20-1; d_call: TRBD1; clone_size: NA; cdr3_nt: TGCAGTGCTAGGGGACAGGGATATGAGCAGTTCTTC; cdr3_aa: CSARGQGYEQFF
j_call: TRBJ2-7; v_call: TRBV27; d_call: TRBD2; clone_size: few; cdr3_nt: TGTGCCAGCAGTTTAGTTGGGACTAGCTACGAGCAGTACTTC; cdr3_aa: CASSLVGTSYEQYF
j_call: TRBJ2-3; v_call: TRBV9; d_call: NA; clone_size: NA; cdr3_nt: TGTGCCAGCAGCGCCCAGATAAGCACAGATACGCAGTATTTT; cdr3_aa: CASSAQISTDTQYF
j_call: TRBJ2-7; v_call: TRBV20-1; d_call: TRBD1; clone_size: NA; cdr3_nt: TGCAGTGCTAGAGATGGACAGGGGGGTCTCTACGAGCAGTACTTC; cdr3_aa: CSARDGQGGLYEQYF
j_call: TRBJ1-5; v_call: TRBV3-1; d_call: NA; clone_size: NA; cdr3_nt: TGTGCCAGCAGCCTCGCAGGGGCAAGGGAGCCCCAGCATTTT; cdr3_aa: CASSLAGAREPQHF
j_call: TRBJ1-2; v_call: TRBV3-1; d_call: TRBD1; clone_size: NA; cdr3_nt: TGTGCCAGCACCCCACAGGGGTCTTCAGGGAGTGGCTACACCTTC; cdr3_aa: CASTPQGSSGSGYTF
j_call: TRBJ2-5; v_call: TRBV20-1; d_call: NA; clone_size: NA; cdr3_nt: TGCAGTGCTGCATCTCCGAGGGTGTCCGACGAGACCCAGTACTTC; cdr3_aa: CSAASPRVSDETQYF
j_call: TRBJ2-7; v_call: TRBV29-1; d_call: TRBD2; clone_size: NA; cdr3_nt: TGCAGCGTTGGGACTAGCGGGAAAAGCTCCTACGAGCAGTACTTC; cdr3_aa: CSVGTSGKSSYEQYF
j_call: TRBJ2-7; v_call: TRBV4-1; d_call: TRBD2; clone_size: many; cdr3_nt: TGCGCCAGCAGCCCAGGGACTAGCGGGAGAACCTACGAGCAGTACTTC; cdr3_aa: CASSPGTSGRTYEQYF
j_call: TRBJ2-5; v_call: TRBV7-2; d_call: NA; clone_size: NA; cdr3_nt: TGTGCCAGCAGCTTAAACTCAGCGGAGACCCAAGAGACCCAGTACTTC; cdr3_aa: CASSLNSAETQETQYF
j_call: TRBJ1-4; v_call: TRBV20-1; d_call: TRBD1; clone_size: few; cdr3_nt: TGCAGTGCTAGACGGACAGGGTCAGAGGAAAAACTGTTTTTT; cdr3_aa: CSARRTGSEEKLFF